This is a list of T cell receptor beta chains from one sample in a study of cytomegalovirus exposure and HLA in healthy donors. Sequenced by immunoSEQ multiplex PCR; TCRdb stores in-frame clones only, minus some. This repertoire shows about 200,000 clones, approximately 70% found once; its top ten account for around 2.6%. Material: PBMCs. The receptors here all came from a man aged 40-50 years in good health and CMV-seropositive. CDR3s include the opening cysteine and the closing phenylalanine or tryptophan. A D gene is named only where the DNA matches it firmly. Only part of the rows carry a size: once, few, many, or a class if the clone is expanded.

TRBJ1-1	.	few	TRBV11-2	CASSRSVEAFF	TGTGCCAGCAGCCGGTCGGTAGAAGCTTTCTTT
TRBJ1-5	.	few	TRBV5-1	CASSLALGDVQHF	TGCGCCAGCAGCTTGGCCCTAGGGGATGTCCAGCATTTT
TRBJ2-3	TRBD2	.	TRBV27	CASRLAGADTQYF	TGTGCCAGCAGACTAGCGGGGGCAGATACGCAGTATTTT
TRBJ2-1	.	.	TRBV29-1	CSVDAAQVSYNEQFF	TGCAGCGTTGACGCCGCACAGGTTTCCTACAATGAGCAGTTCTTC
TRBJ2-5	.	.	TRBV28	CASRPSGGQGERMNF	TGTGCCAGCAGGCCTAGCGGGGGACAGGGGGAACGCATGAACTTC
TRBJ2-2	.	.	TRBV27	CASSFRDTGELFF	TGTGCCAGCAGTTTTAGAGACACCGGGGAGCTGTTTTTT
TRBJ1-6	.	.	TRBV9	CASSGRGSPGSPLHF	TGTGCCAGCAGCGGTCGTGGGAGTCCCGGATCACCCCTCCACTTT
TRBJ1-1	.	.	TRBV18	CASSPNARQIMNTEAFF	TGTGCCAGCTCGCCTAATGCCCGACAGATCATGAACACTGAAGCTTTCTTT
TRBJ1-3	.	.	TRBV19	CASSLREAGNTIYF	TGTGCCAGTAGCCTCCGTGAGGCTGGAAACACCATATATTTT
TRBJ2-4	.	.	TRBV6-5	CASRGGAKAKNIQYF	TGTGCCAGCAGAGGAGGGGCGAAGGCCAAAAACATTCAGTACTTC
TRBJ2-2	TRBD1	.	TRBV5-1	CASSSGQGGTGELFF	TGCGCCAGCAGCTCCGGACAGGGTGGGACCGGGGAGCTGTTTTTT
TRBJ2-2	TRBD2	.	TRBV9	CASSVREGTGELFF	TGTGCCAGCAGCGTAAGGGAGGGGACCGGGGAGCTGTTTTTT
TRBJ2-7	TRBD1	.	TRBV7-8	CASSATGVSYEQYF	TGTGCCAGCAGCGCGACAGGGGTCTCCTACGAGCAGTACTTC
TRBJ1-1	.	.	TRBV5-1	CASSDLRGSNTEAFF	TGCGCCAGCAGCGATTTGAGGGGGTCGAACACTGAAGCTTTCTTT
TRBJ2-2	.	.	TRBV6-1	CASSAGAGELFF	TGTGCCAGCAGTGCAGGGGCCGGGGAGCTGTTTTTT
TRBJ2-7	TRBD1	.	TRBV6-1	CASSPRQGYEQYF	TGTGCCAGCAGTCCCCGACAGGGATACGAGCAGTACTTC
TRBJ2-3	TRBD2	few	TRBV29-1	CSVGLAGGVDTQYF	TGCAGCGTTGGGCTAGCGGGGGGGGTAGATACGCAGTATTTT
TRBJ2-7	TRBD2	.	TRBV5-1	CASSLDGSGVDEQYF	TGCGCCAGCAGCTTGGATGGTAGCGGGGTCGACGAGCAGTACTTC
TRBJ1-4	TRBD1	.	TRBV29-1	CSVGTGTDNEKLFF	TGCAGTGTCGGGACCGGGACAGATAATGAAAAACTGTTTTTT
TRBJ2-5	TRBD1	.	TRBV5-1	CASSSGQDTFQETQYF	TGCGCCAGCAGCTCTGGACAGGATACATTCCAAGAGACCCAGTACTTC
TRBJ2-3	TRBD1	.	TRBV29-1	CSLDRGNTDTQYF	TGCAGCCTCGACAGGGGGAACACAGATACGCAGTATTTT
TRBJ2-3	.	few	TRBV2	CASRPVGPDTQYF	TGTGCCAGCAGGCCCGTGGGGCCAGATACGCAGTATTTT
TRBJ1-1	.	.	TRBV5-6	CASSLVAGEEAFF	TGTGCCAGCAGCTTGGTAGCCGGCGAAGAAGCTTTCTTT
TRBJ2-3	.	.	TRBV4-3	CASSQDPVSLADTQYF	TGCGCCAGCAGCCAAGACCCAGTCTCCCTCGCAGATACGCAGTATTTT
TRBJ1-2	.	.	TRBV28	CASQRGTYGYTF	TGTGCCAGCCAACGGGGGACCTATGGCTACACCTTC
TRBJ2-3	TRBD1	.	TRBV13	CASSLRTGGDTQYF	TGTGCCAGCAGCCTTAGGACAGGGGGAGATACGCAGTATTTT
TRBJ1-5	TRBD1	once	TRBV15	CATSKQGANQPQHF	TGTGCCACCAGCAAACAGGGGGCAAATCAGCCCCAGCATTTT
TRBJ2-5	TRBD2	.	TRBV5-1	CASSLAGGRGETQYF	TGCGCCAGCAGCTTGGCCGGGGGGAGGGGAGAGACCCAGTACTTC
TRBJ1-5	TRBD1	.	TRBV27	CASSPGQGVRPQHF	TGTGCCAGCAGTCCGGGACAGGGGGTTCGGCCCCAGCATTTT
TRBJ2-1	.	.	TRBV6-4	CASSRESLDEQFF	TGTGCCAGCTCACGAGAGTCCCTCGATGAGCAGTTCTTC
TRBJ2-7	.	.	TRBV6-1	CASSPAVLYEQYF	TGTGCCAGCAGTCCAGCGGTGTTGTACGAGCAGTACTTC
TRBJ2-3	TRBD2	.	TRBV9	CASSPGGGSGGPSTDTQYF	TGTGCCAGCAGCCCCGGGGGGGGTAGCGGGGGTCCCAGCACAGATACGCAGTATTTT
TRBJ1-2	.	few	TRBV5-5	CASSLVGGSNYGYTF	TGTGCCAGCAGCTTGGTAGGAGGTTCTAACTATGGCTACACCTTC
TRBJ2-6	TRBD2	.	TRBV29-1	CSVDLAGGLGANVLTF	TGCAGCGTGGACCTAGCGGGGGGGCTTGGGGCCAACGTCCTGACTTTC
TRBJ1-4	.	once	TRBV7-9	CSSSFGRGLGEKLFF	TGTTCCAGCAGCTTTGGAAGGGGACTTGGTGAAAAACTGTTTTTT
TRBJ2-1	.	.	TRBV9	CASSVLKNGADEQFF	TGTGCCAGCAGCGTACTAAAGAACGGTGCCGATGAGCAGTTCTTC
TRBJ1-5	TRBD1	.	TRBV19	CASSIEDREDQPQHF	TGTGCCAGTAGTATAGAGGACAGGGAGGATCAGCCCCAGCATTTT
TRBJ2-7	TRBD1	.	TRBV7-8	CASSHGEQTGTVTYEQSF	TGTGCCAGCAGCCACGGGGAACAGACAGGGACGGTTACCTACGAGCAGTCCTTC
TRBJ2-2	.	few	TRBV12-5	CASGDDRFASGELFF	TGTGCTAGTGGGGACGACAGGTTTGCCTCCGGGGAGCTGTTTTTT
TRBJ2-1	TRBD1	few	TRBV2	CASSGTASGEQFF	TGTGCCAGCAGCGGGACAGCCTCAGGGGAGCAGTTCTTC
TRBJ2-3	TRBD2	.	TRBV7-8	CASSFPGLAGDTDTQYF	TGTGCCAGCAGCTTCCCGGGACTAGCGGGGGACACAGATACGCAGTATTTT
TRBJ1-5	TRBD1	.	TRBV6-1	CASRVTGGEGQPQHF	TGTGCCAGCAGGGTCACAGGGGGCGAAGGACAGCCCCAGCATTTT
TRBJ1-6	.	.	TRBV7-9	CASSLINGSPLHF	TGTGCCAGCAGCTTAATTAACGGTTCACCCCTCCACTTT
TRBJ2-5	TRBD1	.	TRBV11-3	CASSLGVGQIQETQYF	TGTGCCAGCAGCTTAGGGGTGGGACAGATCCAAGAGACCCAGTACTTC
TRBJ1-2	TRBD1	few	TRBV5-1	CASSLAGTGGNYGYTF	TGCGCCAGCAGCTTGGCCGGGACAGGGGGGAACTATGGCTACACCTTC
TRBJ1-2	.	.	TRBV6-8	CATGGANYGYTF	TGTGCCACTGGGGGGGCAAACTATGGCTACACCTTC
TRBJ2-1	TRBD1	.	TRBV7-7	CASRSSGDSREQFF	TGTGCCAGCAGGTCATCCGGGGACAGTAGAGAGCAGTTCTTC